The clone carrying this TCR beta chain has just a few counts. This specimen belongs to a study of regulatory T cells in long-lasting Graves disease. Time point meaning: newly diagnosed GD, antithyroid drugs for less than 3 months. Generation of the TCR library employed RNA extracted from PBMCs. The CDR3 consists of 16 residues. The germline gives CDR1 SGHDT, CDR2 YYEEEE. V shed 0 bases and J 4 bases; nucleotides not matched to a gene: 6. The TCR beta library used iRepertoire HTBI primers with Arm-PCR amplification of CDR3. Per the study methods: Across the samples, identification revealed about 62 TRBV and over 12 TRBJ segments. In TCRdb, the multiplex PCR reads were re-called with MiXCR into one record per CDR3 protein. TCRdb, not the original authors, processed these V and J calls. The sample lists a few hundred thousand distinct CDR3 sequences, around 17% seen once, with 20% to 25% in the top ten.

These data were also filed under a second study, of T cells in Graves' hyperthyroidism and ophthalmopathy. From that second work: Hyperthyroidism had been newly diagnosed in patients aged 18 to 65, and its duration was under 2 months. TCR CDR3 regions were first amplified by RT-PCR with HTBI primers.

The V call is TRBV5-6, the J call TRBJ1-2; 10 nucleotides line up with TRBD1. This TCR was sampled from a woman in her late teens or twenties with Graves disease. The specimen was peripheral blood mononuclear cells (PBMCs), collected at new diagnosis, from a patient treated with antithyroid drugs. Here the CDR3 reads CASSLVGQGFSYGYTF. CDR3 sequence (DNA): TGTGCCAGCAGCTTGGTGGGACAGGGGTTTTCCTATGGCTACACCTTC.